A single T cell receptor beta chain is shown here with its context. The data were obtained in a study of blood T cell repertoires in COVID-19. Method: immunoSEQ multiplex PCR; TCRdb's copy keeps in-frame clones and lacks some. The table has roughly 100,000 clones, more than 90% seen once. The clonotype was recovered from a man younger than 35 with acute or convalescent COVID-19. Sequencing input: peripheral blood.

The CDR3 spells CASSLSRAGNSPLHF. CDR3 nucleotides: TGTGCCAGCAGTTTATCCCGTGCAGGGAATTCACCCCTCCACTTT. The chain recombines TRBV27 with TRBJ1-6, with D possibly TRBD1 on 5 matching bases. Germline V CDR1 and CDR2: MNHEY, SMNVEV (reference sequence). V lost 0 bases to trimming and J lost 7 bases, with 10 bases between them. CDR3 length: 15 residues.